A single sample gave rise to the 16 T cell receptor beta chains below, sequenced in a study of blood T cell repertoires in COVID-19. Only in-frame clones appear in the TCRdb table, and some are missing; sequencing was by immunoSEQ multiplex PCR. The sample has some 460,000 clones, about 89% seen once. The sample taken for sequencing was peripheral blood. The receptors here all came from a woman younger than 45 with acute or convalescent COVID-19.

The genes are TRBV30 and TRBJ2-3; perhaps TRBD2 as D (6 bases). CDR1 and CDR2 (germline): GTSNPN, SVGIG (reference sequence). This CDR3 has 11 amino acids. Trimming cost V 2 bases and J 6 bases, with 6 bases left between them. The DNA for the CDR3 is TGTGCCTGGAGTCGGGGGGATACGCAGTATTTT. Translating it yields CAWSRGDTQYF.

The rearrangement joins TRBV4-1 to TRBJ2-5, with D possibly matching TRBD2 (7 bases). This CDR3 comprises 15 residues. Trimming removed 3 bases at V and 5 bases at J, with 16 bases between. The germline gives CDR1 MGHRA, CDR2 YSYEKL. CDR3 loop: CASSHMGGGRETQYF. The DNA for the CDR3 is TGCGCCAGCAGCCATATGGGGGGGGGCAGGGAGACCCAGTACTTC.

The chain uses TRBV6-1 and TRBJ1-4; possible D gene TRBD1, 6 bases. Germline CDR1 MNHNS, CDR2 SASEGT. This CDR3 has 14 amino acids. The V end was cut by 2 bases, the J end by 7 bases, with 11 bases between. The CDR3 DNA sequence: TGTGCCAGCAGTGAACCCAGGGGCCGTGAAAAACTGTTTTTT. Translation: CASSEPRGREKLFF.

The chain joins TRBV28 to TRBJ2-2, with D hard to call. Germline assignment: CDR1 MDHEN and CDR2 SYDVKM. This CDR3 spans 12 amino acids. V was cut by 11 bases and J by 4 bases, with 11 bases left in between. The CDR3 bases are TGTGCCGCCGCACTGAGCACCGGGGAGCTGTTTTTT. Its protein product is CAAALSTGELFF.

The chain is built from TRBV7-9 and TRBJ2-2; D gene unclear. The germline V gene has CDR1 SEHNR and CDR2 FQNEAQ (reference sequence). The CDR3 extends over 13 amino acids. The V gene lost 6 bases and the J gene lost 4 bases, with 9 bases spanning the gap. The CDR3 loop is CASSLSGTGELFF. CDR3 in DNA: TGTGCCAGCAGTTTATCGGGCACCGGGGAGCTGTTTTTT.

The genes are TRBV4-1 and TRBJ2-7, with D possibly TRBD1 on 5 matching bases. This CDR3 is built from 15 residues. Trimming removed 4 bases from V and 2 bases from J, with 15 bases in between. Germline assignment: CDR1 MGHRA and CDR2 YSYEKL. CDR3 nucleotides: TGCGCCAGCAGCCGCATCAGTGACAGTGCCTACGAGCAGTACTTC. Protein product: CASSRISDSAYEQYF.

The chain joins TRBV9 to TRBJ1-1; tentatively, D is TRBD1 (6 bases). The CDR3 sequence is 14 residues long. CDR1 is SGDLS and CDR2 is YYNGEE in the germline V gene. The germline V and J ends were trimmed by 0 bases and 5 bases, with 11 bases remaining between them. The CDR3: CASSVGGGATEAFF. The CDR3 DNA reads as TGTGCCAGCAGCGTAGGTGGGGGGGCTACTGAAGCTTTCTTT.

The J gene is TRBJ1-2, the V gene TRBV28; no clear D gene. Trimming left V 6 bases short and J 3 bases short, with 14 bases between. Germline loops: CDR1 MDHEN, CDR2 SYDVKM. The CDR3 extends over 14 amino acids. CDR3 region: CASSSLGGHYGYTF. The CDR3, as DNA: TGTGCCAGCAGCTCCCTTGGAGGCCACTATGGCTACACCTTC.

The sample holds a few counts of this clone. The chain joins TRBV11-3 to TRBJ2-2; perhaps TRBD1 as D (5 bases). The V and J ends lost 5 bases and 6 bases respectively, with 13 bases between them. The CDR3 totals 14 residues. CDR1 is SGHNT and CDR2 is YENEEA in the germline V gene. CDR3 residues: CASSPHRLSGELFF. CDR3 sequence (DNA): TGTGCCAGCAGCCCGCACAGGCTGTCCGGGGAGCTGTTTTTT.

The chain combines TRBV2 with TRBJ1-1; D is unresolved. Germline CDR1 is SNHLY and CDR2 is FYNNEI. CDR3 length: 15 residues. The V and J ends lost 7 bases and 1 base respectively, with 16 bases between them. CDR3 protein: CASIPNSGKNTEAFF. In nucleotides, the CDR3 is TGTGCCAGCATCCCTAACTCGGGGAAGAACACTGAAGCTTTCTTT.

The genes are TRBV2 and TRBJ2-2; perhaps TRBD1 as D (5 bases). There are 16 residues in the CDR3. V was shortened by 5 bases and J by 6 bases, with 19 bases between the two germline ends. Germline CDR1 reads SNHLY; CDR2 reads FYNNEI. CDR3 coding DNA: TGTGCCAGCAGTCATACAATAGGGTTAGGGGCCGGGGAGCTGTTTTTT. Protein product: CASSHTIGLGAGELFF. Based on the CDR3 plus reference TRBV2 and TRBJ2-2, the full variable domain is EPEVTQTPSHQVTQMGQEVILRCVPISNHLYFYWYRQILGQKVEFLVSFYNNEISEKSEIFDDQFSVERPDGSNFTLKIRSTKLEDSAMYFCASSHTIGLGAGELFFGEGSRLTVL.

For the CDR3, the DNA is TGTGCCAGCAGTTGGACTGATGGGGCCAACGTCCTGACTTTC. Protein product: CASSWTDGANVLTF. The chain joins TRBV6-5 to TRBJ2-6, with D possibly TRBD2 on 5 matching bases. CDR3 length: 14 residues. Trimming took 4 bases from V and 3 from J, leaving 7 bases between them. Germline CDR1 is MNHEY and CDR2 is SVGAGI.

For this clone: This CDR3 is also generated by other DNA sequences in the sample. CDR3 nucleotide sequence: TGCGCCAGCAGCTTGATGTCAGGGGGTAACACTGAAGCTTTCTTT. It codes for CASSLMSGGNTEAFF. This rearrangement joins TRBV5-1 to TRBJ1-1, with 7 bases identical to TRBD1. V was pared by 1 base and J by 2 bases, with 5 bases of the junction left unmatched. Germline CDR1 and CDR2: SGHRS and YFSETQ. This CDR3 has 15 residues. The full variable domain, its missing parts supplied by reference TRBV5-1 and TRBJ1-1, is KAGVTQTPRYLIKTRGQQVTLSCSPISGHRSVSWYQQTPGQGLQFLFEYFSETQRNKGNFPGRFSGRQFSNSRSEMNVSTLELGDSALYLCASSLMSGGNTEAFFGQGTRLTVV.

This clone was seen a single time. The V call is TRBV6-5, the J call TRBJ2-3; no firm D call. Germline CDR1 MNHEY, CDR2 SVGAGI. Trimming removed 8 bases at V and 3 bases at J, with 6 bases between. CDR3 length: 11 amino acids. Here the CDR3 reads CASLETDTQYF. The CDR3 region has the DNA TGTGCCAGCCTGGAGACAGATACGCAGTATTTT.

V usage is TRBV11-2 and J usage is TRBJ2-3; D perhaps matches TRBD2 (6 bases). Germline V gives CDR1 SGHAT, CDR2 FQNNGV. V was pared by 6 bases and J by 2 bases, with 21 bases between. CDR3 length: 17 amino acids. In DNA, the CDR3 is TGTGCCAGCAGGGCTAAGGTCGGGGGACGCGTCACAGATACGCAGTATTTT. Translation: CASRAKVGGRVTDTQYF. The full variable domain, completed using reference TRBV11-2 and TRBJ2-3, is EAGVAQSPRYKIIEKRQSVAFWCNPISGHATLYWYQQILGQGPKLLIQFQNNGVVDDSQLPKDRFSAERLKGVDSTLKIQPAKLEDSAVYLCASRAKVGGRVTDTQYFGPGTRLTVL.

The chain is built from TRBV4-2 and TRBJ2-6; tentatively, D is TRBD2 (5 bases). The CDR3 consists of 16 residues. With 1 base removed from V and 4 bases from J, the gap between germline ends came to 11 bases. Germline CDR1 reads LGHNA; CDR2 reads YNFKEQ. CDR3 residues: CASSQVLGSGANVLTF. CDR3 bases: TGTGCCAGCAGCCAAGTACTAGGGTCCGGGGCCAACGTCCTGACTTTC.